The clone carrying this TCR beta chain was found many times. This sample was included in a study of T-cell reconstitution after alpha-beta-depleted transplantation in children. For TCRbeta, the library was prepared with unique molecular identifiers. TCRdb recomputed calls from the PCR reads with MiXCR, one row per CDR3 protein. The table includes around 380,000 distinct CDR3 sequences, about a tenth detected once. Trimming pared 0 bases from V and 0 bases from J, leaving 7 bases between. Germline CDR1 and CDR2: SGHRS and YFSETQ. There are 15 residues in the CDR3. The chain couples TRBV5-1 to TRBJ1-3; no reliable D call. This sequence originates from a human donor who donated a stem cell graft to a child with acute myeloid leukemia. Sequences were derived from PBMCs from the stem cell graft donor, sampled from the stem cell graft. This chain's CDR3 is CASSLVGNSGNTIYF. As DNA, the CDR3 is TGCGCCAGCAGCTTGGTCGGGAACTCTGGAAACACCATATATTTT.